The present T cell receptor beta chain was sequenced within a study of tumor-infiltrating lymphocytes in primary liver carcinoma. Overall study context: All patients, whether men or women, fell within 30 to 69 years of age. Overall study results and limits: Only about 8-25% of top clones were detected in all five tumor regions.

Regarding this clonotype: Its antigen is undetermined. Germline is not matched at one junction end, which may reflect a read error.

Total RNA (around 500 ng) served as template for TCR beta cDNA synthesis primed by a constant-region primer. Modified slightly, ARM-PCR produced TCR beta libraries over three nested multiplex PCR rounds. TRBV1-TRBV30 forward primers and a C-beta reverse primer were used in the first two PCR rounds, which each ran for 10 cycles. MiXCR was run by TCRdb on the multiplex PCR reads, yielding one entry per CDR3 protein. This table has roughly 49,000 distinct CDR3 sequences, over 65% appearing once. The source material, 20-30 mg of unsorted bulk tissue, was used to co-extract RNA and DNA. Through surgical resection, the patients' primary liver carcinoma was treated. More than 85% viable tumor cells made up every tumor sample. In germline, CDR1 is SGHDT, CDR2 YYEEEE. The CDR3 has 15 amino acids.

The TCR originated in a man in his forties with primary liver carcinoma and hepatitis B virus infection. The sample was liver tumor tissue from sampling region 5. Subset of the sample: tumor region T5, tumor centre. The rearrangement links TRBV5-6 to TRBJ2-3; 8 bases align to TRBD2. CDR3 in amino acids: CVSSLAGGPTDTQYF. CDR3 nucleotides: TGTGTCAGCAGCTTGGCGGGAGGACCCACAGACACGCAGTATTTT.